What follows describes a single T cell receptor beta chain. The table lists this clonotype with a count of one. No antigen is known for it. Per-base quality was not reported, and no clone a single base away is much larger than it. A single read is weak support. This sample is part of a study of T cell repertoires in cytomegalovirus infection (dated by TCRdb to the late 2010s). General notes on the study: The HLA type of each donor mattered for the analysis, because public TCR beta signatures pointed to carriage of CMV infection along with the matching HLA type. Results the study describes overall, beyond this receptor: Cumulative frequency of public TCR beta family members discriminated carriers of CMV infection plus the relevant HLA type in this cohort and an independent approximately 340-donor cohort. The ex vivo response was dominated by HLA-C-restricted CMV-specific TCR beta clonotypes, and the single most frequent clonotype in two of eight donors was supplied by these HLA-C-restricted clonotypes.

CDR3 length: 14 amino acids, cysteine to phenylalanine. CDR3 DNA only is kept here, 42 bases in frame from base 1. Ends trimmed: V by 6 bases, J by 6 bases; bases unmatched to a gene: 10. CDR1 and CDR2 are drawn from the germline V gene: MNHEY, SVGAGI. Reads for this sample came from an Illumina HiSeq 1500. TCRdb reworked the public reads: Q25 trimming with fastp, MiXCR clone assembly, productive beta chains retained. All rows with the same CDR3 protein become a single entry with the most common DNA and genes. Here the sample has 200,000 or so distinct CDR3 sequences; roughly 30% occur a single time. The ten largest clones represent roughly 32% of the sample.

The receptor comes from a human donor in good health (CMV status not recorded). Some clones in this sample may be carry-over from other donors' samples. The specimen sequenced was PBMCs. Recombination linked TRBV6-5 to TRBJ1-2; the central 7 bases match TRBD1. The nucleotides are TGTGCCAGCAGAGCGACAGGGAATAAGAATGGCTACACCTTC. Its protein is CASRATGNKNGYTF.